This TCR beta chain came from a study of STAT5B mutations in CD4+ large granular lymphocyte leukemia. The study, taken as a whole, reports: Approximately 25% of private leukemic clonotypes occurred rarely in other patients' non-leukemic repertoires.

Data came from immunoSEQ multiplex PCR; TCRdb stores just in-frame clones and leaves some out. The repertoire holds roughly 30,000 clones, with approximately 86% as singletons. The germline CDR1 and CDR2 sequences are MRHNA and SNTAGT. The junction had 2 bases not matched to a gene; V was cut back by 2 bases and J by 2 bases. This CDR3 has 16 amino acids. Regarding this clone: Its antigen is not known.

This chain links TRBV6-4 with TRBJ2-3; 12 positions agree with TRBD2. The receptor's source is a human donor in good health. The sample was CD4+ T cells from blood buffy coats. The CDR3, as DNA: TGTGCCAGCAGTGACCTAGCGGGAGGGCCCACAGATACGCAGTATTTT. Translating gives CASSDLAGGPTDTQYF.